The 29 T cell receptor beta chains below all came from one sample that was sequenced in a study of CD8 T cells in ankylosing spondylitis. TCRdb used MiXCR to reprocess the 5' RACE reads, holding one entry per CDR3 protein. This table holds approximately 350,000 distinct CDR3 sequences, roughly 14% found once. The sample taken for sequencing was blood, either unsorted or a sorted T cell fraction (not recorded which). The origin of the receptors is a male donor with ankylosing spondylitis or in good health (not recorded which).

At least ten counts were recorded for this clonotype. This rearrangement joins TRBV4-1 to TRBJ1-2, with unresolved D. Per the germline V gene, CDR1 is MGHRA and CDR2 is YSYEKL. The germline V and J ends were trimmed by 4 bases and 7 bases, with 19 bases remaining between them. The CDR3 is made up of 15 amino acids. CDR3 sequence: CASSPGTMADSGYTF. For the CDR3, the DNA is TGCGCCAGCAGCCCCGGTACCATGGCGGATTCTGGCTACACCTTC.

This clonotype occurred a few times. The V gene is TRBV12-3 or TRBV12-4, the J gene TRBJ2-3; unclear D gene. Trimming left V 6 bases short and J 3 bases short, with 10 bases between. This CDR3 has 13 amino acids. CDR3 loop: CASSRLATDTQYF. The CDR3 DNA reads TGTGCCAGCAGCCGACTCGCGACAGATACGCAGTATTTT.

A few counts support this clonotype. This chain connects TRBV11-2 to TRBJ2-5; 8 bases are a match to TRBD2. The CDR3 sequence is 18 residues long. Trimming removed 1 base from V and 5 bases from J; junction bases left unmatched: 15. CDR1 is SGHAT and CDR2 is FQNNGV in the germline V gene. DNA for the CDR3: TGTGCCAGCAGCTTAGGCCCTCTGTGGGCGGGAGGTCGGGAGACCCAGTACTTC. This codes for CASSLGPLWAGGRETQYF.

In this sample, this clonotype turned up a few times. The chain has TRBV6-1 and TRBJ2-1; D is undetermined. Deletions cut 6 bases from V and 12 bases from J, with 18 bases between. Germline V CDR1 and CDR2: MNHNS, SASEGT. The CDR3 is made up of 13 amino acids. CDR3 nucleotide sequence: TGTGCCAGCAGCCGCCCCGGGTCTCCCCGGCAGTTCTTC. Protein product: CASSRPGSPRQFF.

The rearrangement uses TRBV4-1 and TRBJ2-3; no clear D. Trimming shortened V by 1 base and J by 2 bases, and 13 bases separated the two germline ends. The CDR3 spans 16 residues. Germline CDR1 MGHRA, CDR2 YSYEKL. CDR3: CASSQVITVFTDTQYF. In nucleotides, the CDR3 is TGCGCCAGCAGCCAAGTCATCACGGTCTTCACAGATACGCAGTATTTT.

The rearrangement joins TRBV30 to TRBJ2-3; 9 bases agree with TRBD2. The CDR3 sequence is 16 residues long. The germline gives CDR1 GTSNPN, CDR2 SVGIG (reference sequence). Trimming cost V 2 bases and J 7 bases; bases outside gene matches: 13. The CDR3 loop is CAWSSRGGLARNTQYF. Here the CDR3 DNA reads TGTGCCTGGAGTTCCCGAGGGGGACTAGCCCGAAATACGCAGTATTTT.

The chain is built from TRBV9 and TRBJ2-4, with D perhaps given as TRBD1 or TRBD2 (5 bases each). The DNA end is a closer match to TRBJ2-5, so the J assignment may be wrong. The CDR3 is 13 residues long. The V gene's germline CDR1 is SGDLS and CDR2 YYNGEE. Written as DNA, the CDR3 is TGTGCCAGCAGCGTAGGGGACCTCGAGACCCAGTACTTC. Its translation is CASSVGDLETQYF.

The chain combines TRBV20-1 with TRBJ2-3; the D is unclear. Between the trimmed V and J ends, which lost 6 bases and 5 bases, there was a span of 9 bases. The CDR3 is 11 residues long. Germline V CDR1 and CDR2: DFQATT, SNEGSKA (reference sequence). The CDR3 reads CSAVGIDTQYF. CDR3 coding DNA: TGCAGTGCCGTCGGTATAGATACGCAGTATTTT.

In this sample, this clonotype turned up a few times. The V call is TRBV5-1, the J call TRBJ2-1, with 8 nucleotides matching TRBD2. V shed 7 bases and J 3 bases; nucleotides not matched to a gene: 15. CDR1 and CDR2 from the germline V gene are SGHRS and YFSETQ. The CDR3 extends over 17 amino acids. CDR3 DNA: TGCGCCAGCTCCTCGGGGGACAAGCGGGAGCTCTACAATGAGCAGTTCTTC. Residues: CASSSGDKRELYNEQFF. The full variable domain, rest sourced from reference TRBV5-1 and TRBJ2-1, is KAGVTQTPRYLIKTRGQQVTLSCSPISGHRSVSWYQQTPGQGLQFLFEYFSETQRNKGNFPGRFSGRQFSNSRSEMNVSTLELGDSALYLCASSSGDKRELYNEQFFGPGTRLTVL.

The V gene is TRBV19, the J gene TRBJ2-2, with D hard to call. CDR3 length: 12 amino acids. The germline V and J ends were trimmed by 4 bases and 8 bases, with 8 bases remaining between them. Germline assignment: CDR1 LNHDA and CDR2 SQIVND (reference sequence). CDR3 protein: CASSTNLGELFF. For the CDR3, the DNA is TGTGCCAGTAGTACCAACCTAGGGGAGCTGTTTTTT.

This clonotype was seen many times. J is TRBJ2-5 and V is TRBV5-6; D unclear. The CDR3 extends over 12 amino acids. Germline V gene data show CDR1 as SGHDT and CDR2 as YYEEEE. V lost 2 bases and J 2 bases, leaving 4 bases between the germline ends. The CDR3 region is CASSFQQETQYF. The DNA of the CDR3 is TGTGCCAGCAGCTTCCAGCAAGAGACCCAGTACTTC.

The V call is TRBV30, the J call TRBJ1-3; perhaps TRBD1 as D (5 bases). Trimming removed 0 bases from V and 4 bases from J, with 13 bases in between. CDR3 length: 15 amino acids. Germline-derived CDR1 and CDR2 are GTSNPN and SVGIG (reference sequence). The CDR3 spells CAWSVSGAIGNTIYF. CDR3 coding DNA: TGTGCCTGGAGTGTTAGTGGGGCAATCGGAAACACCATATATTTT.

The J gene is TRBJ2-7, the V gene TRBV2; 8 bases match TRBD1. The CDR3 is 14 residues long. Unmatched junction bases numbered 9, after V lost 6 bases and J lost 5 bases. Germline V gives CDR1 SNHLY, CDR2 FYNNEI. The CDR3 is CASRPGTGQDEQYF. The CDR3 DNA follows: TGTGCCAGCAGGCCAGGGACAGGTCAGGACGAGCAGTACTTC.

This clonotype was observed at least ten times. At one end, the junction sequence differs from germline, possibly due to a read error. The chain couples TRBV5-1 to TRBJ2-3; 8 bases line up with TRBD2. CDR3 size: 15 residues. Germline assignment: CDR1 SGHRS and CDR2 YFSETQ. The CDR3 sequence is CASSPLSGGTDTQYF. CDR3 nucleotide sequence: TGTGCCAGCAGCCCGCTTAGCGGGGGCACAGATACGCAGTATTTT.

A few counts support this clonotype. This rearrangement joins TRBV7-2 to TRBJ2-2; D unresolved. Germline V gene data show CDR1 as SGHTA and CDR2 as FQGNSA. V lost 5 bases, J lost 6 bases, and 13 bases lay in between. The CDR3 is 14 amino acids. CDR3 sequence reads: CASSLHYEAGELFF. In nucleotides, the CDR3 is TGTGCCAGCAGCCTCCACTACGAGGCCGGGGAGCTGTTTTTT. The entire variable domain, with the rest obtained from reference TRBV7-2 and TRBJ2-2, is as follows: GAGVSQSPSNKVTEKGKDVELRCDPISGHTALYWYRQSLGQGLEFLIYFQGNSAPDKSGLPSDRFSAERTGGSVSTLTIQRTQQEDSAVYLCASSLHYEAGELFFGEGSRLTVL.

J is TRBJ2-3 and V is TRBV5-4, with a possible D match to TRBD2 (6 bases). The CDR3 runs 15 residues. The V end lost 2 bases, the J end lost 2 bases, and 12 bases lay between the germline ends. Germline assignment: CDR1 SGHNT and CDR2 YYREEE (reference sequence). In DNA form, the CDR3 reads TGTGCCAGCAGCTTAAGTCCGGACTACACAGATACGCAGTATTTT. Its protein is CASSLSPDYTDTQYF. Combining the CDR3 with reference TRBV5-4 and TRBJ2-3 gives the whole variable domain ETGVTQSPTHLIKTRGQQVTLRCSSQSGHNTVSWYQQALGQGPQFIFQYYREEENGRGNFPPRFSGLQFPNYSSELNVNALELDDSALYLCASSLSPDYTDTQYFGPGTRLTVL.

There are a few counts of this clonotype. The CDR3 nucleotides read TGTGCCAGCAGTTCCCCGGGACTAGCGGGAGTAAGCTCCTACAATGAGCAGTTCTTC. This codes for CASSSPGLAGVSSYNEQFF. The chain employs TRBV12-3 or TRBV12-4 and TRBJ2-1; 14 nucleotides match TRBD2. V trimming: 4 bases; J trimming: 0 bases; junction bases outside the gene matches: 8. The CDR3 has 19 residues.

This clonotype was observed a single time. CDR3: CASSQGAIWGNNEQFF. The CDR3, as DNA: TGTGCCAGCAGCCAAGGAGCTATTTGGGGGAACAATGAGCAGTTCTTC. The genes are TRBV4-2 and TRBJ2-1; D might be TRBD1 or TRBD2, each matching 5 bases. CDR1 and CDR2 from the germline V gene are LGHNA and YNFKEQ. The length of the CDR3 is 16 residues. Trimming shortened V by 1 base and J by 5 bases, and 15 bases separated the two germline ends.

The table lists this clonotype with a few counts. The chain recombines TRBV7-9 with TRBJ2-7, with unresolved D. The CDR3 sequence is 15 residues long. Germline CDR1 reads SEHNR; CDR2 reads FQNEAQ (reference sequence). V was clipped by 1 base and J by 2 bases, with 12 bases between them. The CDR3 loop is CASSLERIGAYEQYF. The CDR3, as DNA: TGTGCCAGCAGCTTAGAGCGAATCGGAGCCTACGAGCAGTACTTC.

The V and J genes are TRBV7-2 and TRBJ2-2; 10 nucleotides align to TRBD2. The junction had 12 bases not matched to a gene; V was cut back by 5 bases and J by 6 bases. Germline V gives CDR1 SGHTA, CDR2 FQGNSA. This CDR3 has 17 amino acids. The CDR3 sequence is CASSVSGGLARAGELFF. DNA of the CDR3: TGTGCCAGCAGCGTTAGCGGGGGACTAGCGAGGGCCGGGGAGCTGTTTTTT.

This clonotype was counted a few times. The chain is built from TRBV12-3 or TRBV12-4 and TRBJ2-7; 9 positions match TRBD2. The length of the CDR3 is 15 residues. Trimming at V came to 2 bases and at J to 6 bases, leaving 8 bases not matched to a gene. The CDR3 nucleotides are TGTGCCAGCAGTTTAAGGTTAGCGGGAGTGGGCGAGCAGTACTTC. It codes for CASSLRLAGVGEQYF.

This clonotype was counted many times. The genes are TRBV6-5 and TRBJ2-1; the D gene is possibly TRBD1 (5 bases). Germline V gives CDR1 MNHEY, CDR2 SVGAGI. The CDR3 totals 14 residues. V was clipped by 2 bases and J by 0 bases, with 5 bases between them. CDR3 amino acids: CASSYRGSYNEQFF. The CDR3 DNA reads as TGTGCCAGCAGTTACAGGGGCTCCTACAATGAGCAGTTCTTC.

Only a few counts were recorded for this clonotype. J is TRBJ2-3 and V is TRBV6-6; D gene ambiguous. Germline V gene sequence: CDR1 MNHNY, CDR2 SVGAGI (reference sequence). The CDR3 runs 13 residues. Trimming shortened V by 6 bases and J by 1 base, and 8 bases separated the two germline ends. The DNA for the CDR3 is TGTGCCAGCAGAAGAGAACGCACAGATACGCAGTATTTT. As protein: CASRRERTDTQYF.

The chain links TRBV20-1 to TRBJ2-2; 9 nucleotides agree with TRBD2. The CDR3 has 14 residues. With V trimmed by 5 bases and J by 5 bases, 6 bases remained unmatched. Germline V CDR1 and CDR2: DFQATT, SNEGSKA (reference sequence). CDR3 DNA sequence: TGCAGTGCTCCGCGGGGGGGGTCGACCGGGGAGCTGTTTTTT. This codes for CSAPRGGSTGELFF.

This clonotype was recorded many times. The chain couples TRBV7-7 to TRBJ2-5, with D perhaps being TRBD1 or TRBD2 (5 bases each). The CDR3 totals 15 residues. V was clipped by 3 bases and J by 0 bases, with 11 bases between them. Germline lookup yields CDR1 SSHAT and CDR2 FNYEAQ (reference sequence). In DNA, the CDR3 is TGTGCCAGCAGCTTGGGACGGACGTACCAAGAGACCCAGTACTTC. Protein product: CASSLGRTYQETQYF.

This sequence joins TRBV3-1 and TRBJ1-1; the match to TRBD1 covers 11 bases. Germline CDR1 and CDR2: LGHDT and YNNKEL (reference sequence). J gave up 5 bases and V 4 bases, and 9 bases lay outside the gene matches. CDR3 length: 16 amino acids. The CDR3 nucleotides read TGTGCCAGCAGCCCTTATCCGGGACAGGGGGTTACTGAAGCTTTCTTT. Amino acids: CASSPYPGQGVTEAFF.

The chain links TRBV7-9 to TRBJ2-3; D not resolved. This CDR3 comprises 15 residues. Trimming took 7 bases from V and 0 from J, leaving 14 bases between them. Germline V gives CDR1 SEHNR, CDR2 FQNEAQ (reference sequence). CDR3 sequence reads: CASTIPLGSTDTQYF. DNA of the CDR3: TGTGCCAGCACCATTCCCTTGGGGAGCACAGATACGCAGTATTTT. The variable domain in full, completed from reference TRBV7-9 and TRBJ2-3, reads DTGVSQNPRHKITKRGQNVTFRCDPISEHNRLYWYRQTLGQGPEFLTYFQNEAQLEKSRLLSDRFSAERPKGSFSTLEIQRTEQGDSAMYLCASTIPLGSTDTQYFGPGTRLTVL.

This clonotype occurred a few times. This chain joins TRBV20-1 and TRBJ2-3; D could derive from TRBD1 or TRBD2 (5 bases each). The CDR3 covers 13 residues. The germline V gene has CDR1 DFQATT and CDR2 SNEGSKA (reference sequence). CDR3 sequence reads: CSAGVGTLDTQYF. CDR3 sequence (DNA): TGCAGCGCAGGTGTCGGGACCTTAGATACGCAGTATTTT.

The genes are TRBV12-3 or TRBV12-4 and TRBJ2-1, with D tentatively TRBD2 (6 bases). The CDR3 extends over 11 amino acids. Trimming removed 8 bases from V and 13 bases from J, with 15 bases in between. This chain's CDR3 is CASGRGTQQFF. Written as DNA, the CDR3 is TGTGCCAGCGGGCGAGGGACTCAACAGTTCTTC.